This TCR beta chain was identified in a study of blood T cells in healthy people across ages (dated by TCRdb to 2015 to 2017). The study in broad terms: In model experiments, template switching captured roughly one uniquely barcoded TCR beta cDNA molecule for every two T cells. Using deep sequencing normalized with unique cDNA molecular identifiers, the study measured how TCR beta repertoire diversity changes with age. The donors were divided into four age groups: young (average approximately 17 years), middle-aged (over 35), aged (about 60) and long-lived (roughly 82). To avoid experimental bias, donors of different ages were spread randomly across the sequencing lanes. For two donors (one aged 18 to 30 and one aged 80 or older), the study analyzed two additional independent replicas of 1 million unique cDNA reads from the same blood draw.

The library was made by 5' RACE. TCRdb records Illumina HiSeq 2500 as the sequencer. A second PCR of roughly 7 to 12 cycles was performed with a sample-barcoded 5' primer and a J-beta primer mix. Each TCR beta cDNA molecule received a unique molecular identifier from a template-switch 5' adaptor carrying 12 random nucleotides. Each sample yielded at least 3 million CDR3-containing paired-end reads. First-strand cDNA synthesis was performed from all RNA using the Mint cDNA synthesis kit, with priming by a TRBC-specific oligonucleotide. After uracil-DNA glycosylase treatment, a first 18-cycle PCR used universal primers M1SS and BC2_uni_R on all cDNA. As for how the authors treated the data: For normalization, 1 million high-quality reads, each with a distinct molecular identifier, were randomly selected from each sample. Instead of being binned into consensus sequences, reads with shared molecular identifiers were discarded. MiTCR, run with a Q25 quality threshold and the strictest error-elimination algorithm, handled CDR3 identification, clonotype clustering and error correction. A nonparametric unseen species model with Euler transformation was used to estimate a lower bound on total TCR beta diversity. TCRdb took the public reads, trimmed them with fastp at Q25, ran MiXCR for clone calling and kept in-frame beta chains. One record per CDR3 amino acid sequence lists the most common genes and DNA. The V and J calls reflect TCRdb's pipeline rather than the authors' work. The sample yields almost 1 million distinct CDR3 sequences; approximately 50% were counted once. Around a fifth of the sample rests with the top ten.

The cysteine opens and the phenylalanine closes a CDR3 of 14 amino acids. The only DNA kept is the CDR3, 42 bases in frame from the first base. From a lookup of the germline V gene, CDR1 and CDR2 are WSHSY and SAAADI. The 35 to 40 donors, aged about 6 to 100 years, were systemically healthy Caucasian individuals from Russia. Each donor gave around 9.8 milliliters of peripheral blood, collected into EDTA-treated Vacutainer tubes. Ficoll-Paque density-gradient centrifugation was used to isolate PBMCs, with at least 6 million obtained per sample. Total RNA, at least 5 micrograms per sample, was extracted from PBMCs with Trizol reagent. For every donor, flow cytometry on a PBMC aliquot measured the percentage of naive CD45RAhigh/CD27high T cells. With respect to this clonotype: What antigen it recognizes has not been identified. Per-nucleotide qualities are absent, and no much larger clonotype sits a single base away.

What the authors observed across the whole study: Donor CMV infection status was unknown, potentially confounding age-related changes in expanded clonotypes. Since profiling was done on bulk unsorted PBMCs, naive and antigen-experienced compartments could not be conclusively compared. Estimates of total diversity from one million sequenced T cells were regarded as lower bounds and underestimates. There was a strong correlation between observed TCR beta diversity and the percentage of naive T cells measured by flow cytometry. Compared with the aged group, the long-lived group had more naive CD4+ T cells, fewer expanded clones and increased TCR diversity, suggesting age selection. As age increased, observed TCR beta diversity per million T cells dropped in a roughly linear way, and a significant reduction was already evident by age about 40.

The V and J segments used are TRBV10-2 and TRBJ2-1; the D segment cannot be called with confidence. Near its end, the DNA agrees better with TRBJ2-7, so the J call may be wrong. Sequenced: blood. This TCR was sampled from a woman aged 55 to 70 in good health. The CDR3 is CASSPARSYNEQYF. The DNA is as follows: TGCGCCAGCAGTCCGGCCCGCTCCTACAATGAGCAGTACTTC.